These 26 T cell receptor beta chains were all obtained from the same sample, sequenced in a study of T-cell reconstitution after alpha-beta-depleted transplantation in children. Preparation of the TCRbeta library used unique molecular identifiers. Via MiXCR, TCRdb re-called the PCR reads, giving one row per CDR3 protein. Here the sample spans tens of thousands of distinct CDR3 sequences, roughly 6.6% being singletons. The sequencing here drew on PBMCs from the stem cell graft donor, taken from the stem cell graft. These receptors came from a human donor who donated a stem cell graft to a child with acute lymphoblastic leukemia.

In its sample, this clonotype was seen many times. The chain joins TRBV5-1 to TRBJ2-5; D gene ambiguous. V lost 3 bases to trimming and J lost 5 bases, with 8 bases between them. The germline gives CDR1 SGHRS, CDR2 YFSETQ. This CDR3 comprises 12 residues. The CDR3 DNA reads TGCGCCAGCAGCTCTACAGTTGAGACCCAGTACTTC. Its protein is CASSSTVETQYF.

This clonotype was counted at least ten times. The chain has TRBV7-2 and TRBJ2-2; 7 nucleotides align to TRBD1. V trimming: 1 base; J trimming: 6 bases; junction bases outside the gene matches: 5. Per germline, CDR1 SGHTA and CDR2 FQGNSA. The CDR3 totals 15 residues. This chain's CDR3 is CASSLGTGFAGELFF. The CDR3, as DNA: TGTGCCAGCAGCTTAGGGACAGGTTTCGCCGGGGAGCTGTTTTTT.

Many counts were recorded for this clonotype. The chain links TRBV7-2 to TRBJ1-1; no reliable D call. V was shortened by 1 base and J by 1 base, with 13 bases between the two germline ends. The CDR3 extends over 16 amino acids. CDR1 SGHTA and CDR2 FQGNSA come from the germline V gene. The CDR3 coding sequence is TGTGCCAGCAGCTTAGAGGTCACAGTCCGGAACACTGAAGCTTTCTTT. Translation: CASSLEVTVRNTEAFF.

This clonotype was seen repeatedly, ten times or more. This chain joins TRBV3-1 and TRBJ2-5, with a tentative D call TRBD2 (6 bases). Germline assignment: CDR1 LGHDT and CDR2 YNNKEL (reference sequence). Trimming removed 1 base from V and 2 bases from J, with 20 bases in between. This CDR3 has 18 residues. This CDR3 reads CASSQVPGGLGGQETQYF. The CDR3 DNA is TGTGCCAGCAGCCAAGTTCCCGGGGGTCTGGGCGGACAAGAGACCCAGTACTTC.

This clonotype was detected only a few times. The rearrangement links TRBV28 to TRBJ2-6; TRBD1 matches 9 bases. Trimming cost V 4 bases and J 4 bases; bases outside gene matches: 5. CDR1 and CDR2 from the germline V gene are MDHEN and SYDVKM. The CDR3 consists of 16 residues. This CDR3 reads CASSSGTGSGANVLTF. The CDR3 region has the DNA TGTGCCAGCAGTTCGGGGACAGGGTCCGGGGCCAACGTCCTGACTTTC. Variable domain in full (rest from reference TRBV28 and TRBJ2-6): DVKVTQSSRYLVKRTGEKVFLECVQDMDHENMFWYRQDPGLGLRLIYFSYDVKMKEKGDIPEGYSVSREKKERFSLILESASTNQTSMYLCASSSGTGSGANVLTFGAGSRLTVL.

The chain recombines TRBV7-9 with TRBJ1-2; 7 bases match TRBD1. There are 14 residues in the CDR3. The ends lost 7 bases at V and 3 bases at J; junction bases unmatched: 8. Germline-derived CDR1 and CDR2 are SEHNR and FQNEAQ (reference sequence). The CDR3 here is CASTQGTLDYGYTF. In nucleotides, the CDR3 is TGTGCCAGCACACAGGGGACACTAGACTATGGCTACACCTTC.

This clonotype was observed a few times. This rearrangement joins TRBV3-1 to TRBJ2-1; 7 positions agree with TRBD1. The CDR3 sequence is 18 residues long. J lost 4 bases, V lost 1 base, and 13 bases had no gene match. Germline V gene lookup returns CDR1 LGHDT and CDR2 YNNKEL (reference sequence). The CDR3 nucleotides read TGTGCCAGCAGCCAAGCTCCTACGACAGGGTTGCTGTACAATGAGCAGTTCTTC. Its protein is CASSQAPTTGLLYNEQFF.

This clonotype occurred many times. The rearrangement links TRBV5-7 to TRBJ2-6; D is perhaps TRBD1 (6 bases). TRBV5-7 is treated as an ORF (open reading frame) with a function not yet certain. The CDR3 runs to 19 residues. Trimming removed 7 bases at V and 0 bases at J, with 23 bases between. DNA for the CDR3: TGTGCCAGCCGCCCCCTTAAGGACCAGGGGTACTCTGGGGCCAACGTCCTGACTTTC. Its protein product is CASRPLKDQGYSGANVLTF.

This sequence joins TRBV10-3 and TRBJ1-2; TRBD1 is a possible D gene (5 bases). V lost 0 bases to trimming and J lost 7 bases, with 12 bases between them. CDR3 length equals 14 residues. Germline V gene data show CDR1 as ENHRY and CDR2 as SYGVKD. The DNA for the CDR3 is TGTGCCATCAGTGAGTCGAAGGCAGGGACTGGCTACACCTTC. This gives the protein CAISESKAGTGYTF.

A few counts support this clonotype. The chain employs TRBV16 and TRBJ1-5; 9 bases line up with TRBD1. Losses at the gene ends were 3 bases for V and 6 bases for J; bases not matched to a gene: 3. Germline V lookup: CDR1 KGHSY, CDR2 FQNENV. The CDR3 totals 14 residues. The CDR3 reads CASSQGQGPQPQHF. DNA for the CDR3: TGTGCCAGCAGCCAGGGACAGGGTCCTCAGCCCCAGCATTTT.

This clonotype was counted many times. This chain uses TRBV5-1 with TRBJ2-2; the D is unclear. Trimming took 5 bases from V and 5 from J, leaving 10 bases between them. From germline, CDR1 is SGHRS and CDR2 YFSETQ. CDR3 length: 13 amino acids. The CDR3 region is CASRDQGTGELFF. The CDR3 nucleotides are TGCGCCAGCAGGGACCAAGGAACCGGGGAGCTGTTTTTT.

The chain carries TRBV5-4 and TRBJ1-1; D unresolved. CDR3 length equals 17 residues. CDR1 and CDR2 (germline): SGHNT, YYREEE (reference sequence). V lost 0 bases, J lost 3 bases, and 18 bases lay in between. The CDR3 region has the DNA TGTGCCAGCAGCTTGGCCGGTAAACGGTTGAGGGACACTGAAGCTTTCTTT. It yields the protein CASSLAGKRLRDTEAFF.

This clonotype was observed many times. This sequence joins TRBV20-1 and TRBJ2-2; 7 bases fit TRBD1. The CDR3 spans 16 residues. CDR1 DFQATT and CDR2 SNEGSKA come from the germline V gene (reference sequence). With V trimmed by 0 bases and J by 3 bases, 7 bases remained unmatched. This CDR3 reads CSARDPRQGDTGELFF. CDR3 nucleotides: TGCAGTGCTAGAGATCCCAGGCAGGGGGACACCGGGGAGCTGTTTTTT.

Many counts were recorded for this clonotype. The chain carries TRBV3-1 and TRBJ2-1; D tentatively fits TRBD1 or TRBD2 (5 bases each). The ends were cut back, 7 bases at V and 3 bases at J, with 16 bases in the middle. The CDR3 consists of 15 residues. The germline gives CDR1 LGHDT, CDR2 YNNKEL (reference sequence). This CDR3 is CASISGPGGYNEQFF. The CDR3 DNA is TGTGCCAGCATCTCGGGCCCTGGGGGCTACAATGAGCAGTTCTTC.

Many counts were recorded for this clonotype. V and J are TRBV12-3 or TRBV12-4 and TRBJ2-5; either TRBD1 or TRBD2 may fit D (6 bases each). The CDR3 runs 13 residues. V dropped 6 bases and J dropped 0 bases, with 8 bases sitting between them. CDR3 sequence: CASRGGNQETQYF. DNA for the CDR3: TGTGCCAGCAGAGGGGGGAACCAAGAGACCCAGTACTTC.

This clonotype was observed many times. This chain uses TRBV24-1 with TRBJ2-3; D remains unclear. The CDR3 length is 13 residues. The germline V gene encodes CDR1 KGHDR and CDR2 SFDVKD. Trimming shortened V by 0 bases and J by 10 bases, and 10 bases separated the two germline ends. CDR3 loop: CATSDLRLAPQYF. The CDR3 DNA reads as TGTGCCACCAGTGATTTGCGGTTGGCGCCGCAGTATTTT.

This clonotype was detected only a few times. The chain has TRBV12-3 or TRBV12-4 and TRBJ1-2, with 11 bases matching TRBD1. The CDR3 length is 13 residues. The V and J ends lost 6 bases and 7 bases, in that order; junction bases with no gene match: 4. The CDR3 region is CASRADRGPGYTF. The CDR3 DNA reads TGTGCCAGCAGAGCGGACAGGGGGCCTGGCTACACCTTC.

This clonotype was observed a few times. The gene calls are TRBV5-1 and TRBJ2-2, with D perhaps matching TRBD1 (6 bases). The CDR3 is 15 amino acids. V was pared by 4 bases and J by 2 bases, with 12 bases between. The germline gives CDR1 SGHRS, CDR2 YFSETQ. This CDR3 is CASSQGHRNTGELFF. The CDR3 DNA is TGCGCCAGCAGCCAGGGACACCGCAACACCGGGGAGCTGTTTTTT. Based on the CDR3 plus reference TRBV5-1 and TRBJ2-2, the full variable domain is KAGVTQTPRYLIKTRGQQVTLSCSPISGHRSVSWYQQTPGQGLQFLFEYFSETQRNKGNFPGRFSGRQFSNSRSEMNVSTLELGDSALYLCASSQGHRNTGELFFGEGSRLTVL.

This clonotype was counted at least ten times. The CDR3 protein is CSATTSGGRLQETQYF. Here the CDR3 DNA reads TGCAGTGCTACCACAAGCGGGGGCCGATTACAAGAGACCCAGTACTTC. The chain has TRBV20-1 and TRBJ2-5, with TRBD2 matching 8 bases. There are 16 residues in the CDR3. Germline CDR1 DFQATT, CDR2 SNEGSKA (reference sequence). The V segment lost 4 bases and the J segment 2 bases; nucleotides outside the gene matches: 12.

This clonotype was seen repeatedly, ten times or more. The V call is TRBV6-5, the J call TRBJ2-1, with TRBD1 matching over 10 bases. The CDR3 runs to 15 residues. J was trimmed by 8 bases and V by 2 bases; bases with no gene match: 6. Per the germline V gene, CDR1 is MNHEY and CDR2 is SVGAGI. The CDR3 DNA reads as TGTGCCAGCAGTTACGAAGACAGGGGGCGGGATGAGCAGTTCTTC. As protein: CASSYEDRGRDEQFF.

V and J are TRBV5-1 and TRBJ1-1, with D unresolved. Germline CDR1 SGHRS, CDR2 YFSETQ. Trimming took off 2 bases at V and 5 bases at J, with 13 bases between the two ends. The CDR3 covers 14 residues. The CDR3: CASSFSRQWTEAFF. The CDR3 coding sequence is TGCGCCAGCAGCTTCTCGAGGCAGTGGACTGAAGCTTTCTTT.

This sequence joins TRBV4-3 and TRBJ2-3; no firm D call. V was cut by 0 bases and J by 2 bases, with 9 bases left in between. The CDR3 runs 15 residues. Germline CDR1 LGHNA, CDR2 YSLEER. The CDR3 is CASSQDFVNTDTQYF. CDR3 DNA: TGCGCCAGCAGCCAAGATTTCGTGAACACAGATACGCAGTATTTT.

In its sample, this clonotype was seen many times. The V call is TRBV20-1, the J call TRBJ1-2; D gene ambiguous. The V gene's germline CDR1 is DFQATT and CDR2 SNEGSKA (reference sequence). The CDR3 sequence is 13 residues long. Between the trimmed V and J ends, which lost 1 base and 4 bases, there was a span of 10 bases. The CDR3 DNA is TGCAGTGCTAGAGTCCCCGACGGCTATGGCTACACCTTC. Protein sequence: CSARVPDGYGYTF.

This clonotype came up many times. The chain couples TRBV6-4 to TRBJ1-2, with D hard to call. V lost 0 bases and J 4 bases, leaving 9 bases between the germline ends. Per germline, CDR1 MRHNA and CDR2 SNTAGT. The CDR3 spans 14 residues. The CDR3 DNA sequence: TGTGCCAGCAGTGACTCGGCAGAGAGCTATGGCTACACCTTC. Protein: CASSDSAESYGYTF.

This clonotype was recorded a few times. This chain links TRBV20-1 with TRBJ2-4, with 7 bases lining up with TRBD1. After removal of 5 bases from V and 4 bases from J, the junction contained 17 bases not matched to a gene. The CDR3 sequence is 17 residues long. The germline V gene has CDR1 DFQATT and CDR2 SNEGSKA (reference sequence). CDR3: CSAPQSTGTRLKNIQYF. Written as DNA, the CDR3 is TGCAGTGCTCCACAGTCGACAGGGACAAGGCTTAAAAACATTCAGTACTTC.

This clonotype was seen a handful of times. The gene calls are TRBV7-6 and TRBJ2-7, with 12 bases fitting TRBD2. In germline, CDR1 is SGHVS, CDR2 FNYEAQ. V lost 2 bases, J lost 6 bases, and 8 bases stayed unmatched. This CDR3 has 16 residues. CDR3 amino acids: CASSLYKGLAGGEQYF. The CDR3 DNA follows: TGTGCCAGCAGCTTATATAAGGGACTAGCGGGCGGCGAGCAGTACTTC.